This TCR beta chain was documented in a study of blood T cell repertoires in COVID-19. For the study at large: The origin of the acute and convalescent COVID-19 samples was the United States, Italy and Spain. T cells, B-cell-depleted T cells, or PBMCs provided the cDNA or gDNA that served as material.

CDR1 and CDR2 from the germline V gene are SGHRS and YFSETQ. V lost 0 bases, J lost 2 bases, and 6 bases lay in between. The CDR3 consists of 13 residues. Authors' processing steps: Reference gene primer amplification gave estimated nucleated cell counts. Clones were read by immunoSEQ multiplex PCR, and TCRdb kept only the in-frame ones, dropping some. The DNA gave D and trimming, while V, J and clone size come from that table. The sample lists around 130,000 clones, around 87% occurring once. Sequencing was carried out using peripheral blood. This chain uses TRBV5-1 with TRBJ2-7; D remains unclear. The source is a man between 70 and 80 years old with active COVID-19. CDR3 DNA sequence: TGCGCCAGCAGCTTGGACAGAGCCTACGAGCAGTACTTC. Protein product: CASSLDRAYEQYF.